This T cell receptor (beta chain) derives from a study of cytomegalovirus exposure and HLA in healthy donors. Primers for the PCR totalled 60 Vbeta and 13 Jbeta. Some clones are missing from TCRdb's copy, which holds only in-frame ones; the method was immunoSEQ multiplex PCR. The sample records about 110,000 clones, about three quarters being singletons. V gave up 0 bases and J gave up 0 bases; unmatched junction bases: 6. This CDR3 has 18 amino acids. Germline V gene sequence: CDR1 SGDLS, CDR2 YYNGEE. The specimen was PBMCs. This TCR was recovered from a woman in her sixties or seventies in good health and CMV-seropositive. This sequence joins TRBV9 and TRBJ2-3, with 11 bases lining up with TRBD2. For the CDR3, the DNA is TGTGCCAGCAGCGTAGCACTAGCGGGAGAAGAGAGCACAGATACGCAGTATTTT. This encodes CASSVALAGEESTDTQYF.